This TCR beta chain derives from a study of beta chain features in type 1 diabetes. Every single donor gave one heparinised blood draw, and these averaged about 120 mL. Sorting that relied on CD45RO/CCR7/CD25/CD127/CD95/CD27 yielded CD4+ naive, central memory, regulatory and stem cell-like memory cells. Reverse transcribing all isolated RNA meant expressed TCRB transcripts were sequenced. The repertoire was sequenced with immunoSEQ multiplex PCR; TCRdb's copy has only in-frame clones and lacks some. The sample has hundreds of thousands of clones; 10% to 15% are singletons. V was trimmed by 6 bases and J by 1 base, leaving 15 bases between them. The CDR3 contains 15 residues. In germline, CDR1 is MDHEN, CDR2 SYDVKM.

The chain employs TRBV28 and TRBJ1-1, with D perhaps matching TRBD1 (6 bases). The material sequenced was naive CD4+ T cells from blood. The receptor was isolated from a man between 18 and 29 years old in good health. As DNA, the CDR3 is TGTGCCAGCAGACCGGGGGGCTCAACGAACACTGAAGCTTTCTTT. The encoded protein is CASRPGGSTNTEAFF.